A single sample is the source of the 10 T cell receptor beta chains below, sequenced in a study of blood T cell repertoires in COVID-19. TCRdb's table, derived via immunoSEQ multiplex PCR, lists solely in-frame clones and lacks some. Of around 40,000 clones in the sample, about 89% were seen once. Sequenced sample: peripheral blood. The receptor source for this set is a man between 45 and 60 years old with active or convalescent COVID-19.

The chain carries TRBV3-1 (or the pseudogene TRBV3-2) and TRBJ2-1, with a weak D call TRBD2 (5 bases). Germline CDR1 and CDR2: LGHDT and YNNKEL (reference sequence). The CDR3 runs to 14 residues. Trimming stripped 0 bases from V and 10 bases from J, with 13 bases between. This CDR3 reads CASSQDPQTGEQFF. The CDR3 DNA sequence: TGTGCCAGCAGCCAAGATCCCCAGACGGGGGAGCAGTTCTTC.

The chain's CDR3 is CASSQAWGDYGYTF. DNA of the CDR3: TGTGCCAGCAGCCAAGCCTGGGGGGACTATGGCTACACCTTC. The gene calls are TRBV3-1 (or the pseudogene TRBV3-2) and TRBJ1-2, with D possibly matching TRBD1 (5 bases). The ends were cut back, 1 base at V and 3 bases at J, with 9 bases in the middle. The CDR3 length is 14 residues. The germline gives CDR1 LGHDT, CDR2 YNNKEL (reference sequence).

The chain is built from TRBV4-2 and TRBJ2-3; the D gene is possibly TRBD2 (5 bases). Germline CDR1 and CDR2: LGHNA and YNFKEQ. V gave up 2 bases and J gave up 0 bases, with 15 bases separating them. CDR3 length equals 17 residues. The CDR3 DNA reads TGTGCCAGCAGCCAAATGGGAGAATCGATAAGCACAGATACGCAGTATTTT. Translating it yields CASSQMGESISTDTQYF.

This sequence joins TRBV14 and TRBJ2-1, with TRBD2 matching 11 bases. This CDR3 is built from 13 residues. The junction had 4 bases not matched to a gene; V was cut back by 5 bases and J by 10 bases. Germline loops: CDR1 SGHDN, CDR2 FVKESK. For the CDR3, the DNA is TGTGCCAGCAGCTCCCGACTAGCGGGGGAGCAGTTCTTC. It is translated as CASSSRLAGEQFF.

V gene TRBV5-5 combines with J gene TRBJ1-6; TRBD1 agrees at 9 bases. Per the germline V gene, CDR1 is SGHKS and CDR2 is YYEKEE (reference sequence). The CDR3 length is 17 residues. The junction had 9 bases not matched to a gene; V was cut back by 4 bases and J by 4 bases. DNA of the CDR3: TGTGCCAGCAGCCCCTGGACAGGGGCAGTTTATAATTCACCCCTCCACTTT. It specifies CASSPWTGAVYNSPLHF.

By frequency in the sample, this clone is medium-sized (0.01 to 0.1%). The V gene is TRBV6-6, the J gene TRBJ2-5; D is possibly TRBD1 (5 bases). V shed 5 bases and J shed 0 bases, with 16 bases lying between them. Germline V gene sequence: CDR1 MNHNY, CDR2 SVGAGI (reference sequence). This CDR3 is built from 16 residues. This CDR3 reads CASSPGIGAYQETQYF. The CDR3, as DNA: TGTGCCAGCAGTCCCGGTATTGGGGCCTACCAAGAGACCCAGTACTTC.

This clone was recorded only once. The genes are TRBV6-5 and TRBJ1-1; a possible D gene is TRBD1 (6 bases). Germline V gene data show CDR1 as MNHEY and CDR2 as SVGAGI. This CDR3 has 15 residues. Trimming shortened V by 0 bases and J by 6 bases, and 14 bases separated the two germline ends. The CDR3 protein is CASSYSSGAAAEAFF. The DNA for the CDR3 is TGTGCCAGCAGTTACTCGTCAGGGGCGGCCGCTGAAGCTTTCTTT.

The genes are TRBV5-1 and TRBJ1-3; possible D gene TRBD1, 5 bases. Germline V gene lookup returns CDR1 SGHRS and CDR2 YFSETQ. Trimming removed 4 bases from V and 4 bases from J, with 18 bases in between. The CDR3 has 16 residues. CDR3 residues: CASSTGLGSDGNTIYF. Written as DNA, the CDR3 is TGCGCCAGCAGCACAGGTCTGGGGTCTGACGGAAACACCATATATTTT.

The CDR3 region is CATSRGQGGEKLFF. The CDR3 nucleotides read TGTGCCACCAGCAGAGGACAGGGGGGAGAAAAACTGTTTTTT. V gene TRBV15 combines with J gene TRBJ1-4, with TRBD1 identical over 9 bases. V shed 1 base, J shed 8 bases, and the junction held 2 bases outside the gene matches. The CDR3 loop spans 14 amino acids. The V gene's germline CDR1 is LNHNV and CDR2 YYDKDF (reference sequence).

J is TRBJ2-5 and V is TRBV3-1 (or the pseudogene TRBV3-2), with TRBD1 as a possible D gene (6 bases). The CDR3 consists of 14 residues. Deletions cut 3 bases from V and 2 bases from J, with 10 bases between. Germline loops: CDR1 LGHDT, CDR2 YNNKEL (reference sequence). This chain's CDR3 is CASSQGHLQETQYF. For the CDR3, the DNA is TGTGCCAGCAGCCAGGGACATTTACAAGAGACCCAGTACTTC.